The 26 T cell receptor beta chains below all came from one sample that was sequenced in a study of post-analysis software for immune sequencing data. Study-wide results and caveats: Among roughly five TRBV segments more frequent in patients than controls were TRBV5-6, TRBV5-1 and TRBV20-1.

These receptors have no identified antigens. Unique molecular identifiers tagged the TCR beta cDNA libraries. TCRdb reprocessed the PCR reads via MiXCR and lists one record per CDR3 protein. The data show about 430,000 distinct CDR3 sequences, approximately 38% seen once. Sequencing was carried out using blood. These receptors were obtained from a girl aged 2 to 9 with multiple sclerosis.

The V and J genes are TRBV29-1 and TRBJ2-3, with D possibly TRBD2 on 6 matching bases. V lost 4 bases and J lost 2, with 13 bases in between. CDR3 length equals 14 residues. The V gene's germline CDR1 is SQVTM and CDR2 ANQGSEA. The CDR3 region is CSVAPGEFTDTQYF. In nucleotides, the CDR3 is TGCAGCGTTGCCCCGGGGGAATTCACAGATACGCAGTATTTT.

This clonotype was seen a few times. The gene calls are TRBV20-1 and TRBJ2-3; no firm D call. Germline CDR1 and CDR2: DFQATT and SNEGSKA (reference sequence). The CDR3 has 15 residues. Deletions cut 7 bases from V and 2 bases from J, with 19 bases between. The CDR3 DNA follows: TGCAGTGGGATTTTTCGTGGGGAACTCACAGATACGCAGTATTTT. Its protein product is CSGIFRGELTDTQYF.

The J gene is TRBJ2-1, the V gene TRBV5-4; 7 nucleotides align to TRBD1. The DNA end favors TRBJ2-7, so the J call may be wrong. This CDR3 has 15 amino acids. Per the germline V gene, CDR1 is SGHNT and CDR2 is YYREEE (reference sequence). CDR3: CASSLAWDSAYEQYF. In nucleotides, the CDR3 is TGTGCCAGCAGCTTGGCCTGGGACAGCGCCTACGAGCAGTACTTC.

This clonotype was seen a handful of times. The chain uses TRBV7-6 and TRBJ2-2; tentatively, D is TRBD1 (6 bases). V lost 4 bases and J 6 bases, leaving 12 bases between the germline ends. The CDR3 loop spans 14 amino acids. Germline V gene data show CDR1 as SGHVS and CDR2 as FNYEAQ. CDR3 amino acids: CASSSTGSPGELFF. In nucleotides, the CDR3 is TGTGCCAGCAGCTCAACAGGGAGCCCCGGGGAGCTGTTTTTT.

DNA for the CDR3: TGCAGCGTTGAATTGGGACAGGGGAATTATGGCTACACCTTC. Protein product: CSVELGQGNYGYTF. The chain is built from TRBV29-1 and TRBJ1-2, with 10 bases that match TRBD1. Per the germline V gene, CDR1 is SQVTM and CDR2 is ANQGSEA. With V trimmed by 2 bases and J by 5 bases, 5 bases remained unmatched. The CDR3 is 14 amino acids.

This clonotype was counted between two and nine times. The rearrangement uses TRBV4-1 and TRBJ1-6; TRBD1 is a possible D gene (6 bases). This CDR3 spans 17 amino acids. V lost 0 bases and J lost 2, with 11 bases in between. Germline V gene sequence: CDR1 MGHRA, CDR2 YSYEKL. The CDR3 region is CASSQETTGPYNSPLHF. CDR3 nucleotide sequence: TGCGCCAGCAGCCAAGAGACAACAGGGCCCTATAATTCACCCCTCCACTTT.

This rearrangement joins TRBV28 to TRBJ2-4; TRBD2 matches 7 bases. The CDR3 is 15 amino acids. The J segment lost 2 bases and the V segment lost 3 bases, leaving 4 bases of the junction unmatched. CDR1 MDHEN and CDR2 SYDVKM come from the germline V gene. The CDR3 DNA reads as TGTGCCAGCAGTTTGGGCGGGAGCTCCAAAAACATTCAGTACTTC. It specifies CASSLGGSSKNIQYF. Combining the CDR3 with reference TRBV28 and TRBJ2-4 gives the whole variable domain DVKVTQSSRYLVKRTGEKVFLECVQDMDHENMFWYRQDPGLGLRLIYFSYDVKMKEKGDIPEGYSVSREKKERFSLILESASTNQTSMYLCASSLGGSSKNIQYFGAGTRLSVL.

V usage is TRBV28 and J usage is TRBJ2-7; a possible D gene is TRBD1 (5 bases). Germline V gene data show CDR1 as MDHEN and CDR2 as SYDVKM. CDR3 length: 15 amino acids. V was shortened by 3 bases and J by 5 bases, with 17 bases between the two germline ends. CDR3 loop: CASSLATGLFNEQYF. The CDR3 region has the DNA TGTGCCAGCAGTTTGGCCACAGGATTATTCAACGAGCAGTACTTC.

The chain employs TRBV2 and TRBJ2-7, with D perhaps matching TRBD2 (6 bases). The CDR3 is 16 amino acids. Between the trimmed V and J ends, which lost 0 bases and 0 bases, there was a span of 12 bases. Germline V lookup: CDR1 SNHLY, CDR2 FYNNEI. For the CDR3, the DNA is TGTGCCAGCAGTGAAGCCGGGGGACTGGACTCCTACGAGCAGTACTTC. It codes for CASSEAGGLDSYEQYF.

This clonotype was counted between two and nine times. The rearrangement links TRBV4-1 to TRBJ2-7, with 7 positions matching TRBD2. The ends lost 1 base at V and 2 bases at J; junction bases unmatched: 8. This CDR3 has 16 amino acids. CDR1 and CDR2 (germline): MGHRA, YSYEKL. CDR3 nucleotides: TGCGCCAGCAGCCAAGGAGGCAGCGGGGCTACCTACGAGCAGTACTTC. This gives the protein CASSQGGSGATYEQYF.

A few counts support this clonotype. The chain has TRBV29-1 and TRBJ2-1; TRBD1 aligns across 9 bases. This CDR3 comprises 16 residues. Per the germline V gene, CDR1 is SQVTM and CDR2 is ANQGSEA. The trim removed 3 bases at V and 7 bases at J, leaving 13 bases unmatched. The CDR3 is CSVDTVGTGLGNEQFF. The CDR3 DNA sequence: TGCAGCGTTGATACCGTGGGGACAGGGTTAGGGAATGAGCAGTTCTTC.

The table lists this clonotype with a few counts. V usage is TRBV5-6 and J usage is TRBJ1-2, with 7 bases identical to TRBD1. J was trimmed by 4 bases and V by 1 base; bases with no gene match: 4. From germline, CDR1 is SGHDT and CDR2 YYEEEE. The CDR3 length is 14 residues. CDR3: CASSLWGQSYGYTF. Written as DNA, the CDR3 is TGTGCCAGCAGCTTGTGGGGACAGTCCTATGGCTACACCTTC.

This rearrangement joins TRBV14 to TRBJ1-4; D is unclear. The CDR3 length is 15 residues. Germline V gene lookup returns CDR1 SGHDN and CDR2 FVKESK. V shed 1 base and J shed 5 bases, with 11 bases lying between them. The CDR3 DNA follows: TGTGCCAGCAGCCAAGTCACCGGCGGAAATGAAAAACTGTTTTTT. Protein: CASSQVTGGNEKLFF.

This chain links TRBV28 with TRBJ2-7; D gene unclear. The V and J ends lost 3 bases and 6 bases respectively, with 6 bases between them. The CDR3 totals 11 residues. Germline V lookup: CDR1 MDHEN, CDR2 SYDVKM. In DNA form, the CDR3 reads TGTGCCAGCAGTTTTCTCCTCGAGCAGTACTTC. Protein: CASSFLLEQYF.

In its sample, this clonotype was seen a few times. This chain's CDR3 is CASSLPGGERTDTQYF. The CDR3 DNA sequence: TGTGCCAGCAGCTTACCAGGGGGCGAGAGGACAGATACGCAGTATTTT. V usage is TRBV11-1 and J usage is TRBJ2-3; 8 positions agree with TRBD1. The V gene end was trimmed by 2 bases and the J gene end by 3 bases; junction bases not matched to a gene: 7. The CDR3 has 16 residues. Germline loops: CDR1 SGHAT, CDR2 FQDESV (reference sequence).

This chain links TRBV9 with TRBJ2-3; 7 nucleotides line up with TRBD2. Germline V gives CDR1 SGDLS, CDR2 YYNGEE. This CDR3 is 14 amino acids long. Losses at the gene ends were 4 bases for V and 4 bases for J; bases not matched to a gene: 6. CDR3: CASSSSGSADTQYF. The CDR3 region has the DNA TGTGCCAGCAGCTCTAGCGGCTCGGCAGATACGCAGTATTTT.

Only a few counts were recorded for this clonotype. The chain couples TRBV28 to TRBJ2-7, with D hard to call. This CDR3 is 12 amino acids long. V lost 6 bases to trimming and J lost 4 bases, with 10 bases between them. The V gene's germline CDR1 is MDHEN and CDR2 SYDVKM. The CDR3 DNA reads TGTGCCAGCAGCACCATCTCGTACGAGCAGTACTTC. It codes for CASSTISYEQYF.

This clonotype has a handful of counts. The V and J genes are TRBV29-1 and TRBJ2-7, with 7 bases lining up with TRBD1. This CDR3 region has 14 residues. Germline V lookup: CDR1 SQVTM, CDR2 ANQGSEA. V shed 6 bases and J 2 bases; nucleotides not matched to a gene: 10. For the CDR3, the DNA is TGCAGCGTGCTATATGGGACAGAACCCTACGAGCAGTACTTC. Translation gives CSVLYGTEPYEQYF.

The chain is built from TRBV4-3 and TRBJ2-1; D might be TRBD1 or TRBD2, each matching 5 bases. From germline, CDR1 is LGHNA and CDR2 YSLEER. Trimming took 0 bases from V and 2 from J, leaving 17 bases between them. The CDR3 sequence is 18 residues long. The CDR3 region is CASSQEGDPMTPYNEQFF. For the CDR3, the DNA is TGCGCCAGCAGCCAAGAGGGGGACCCCATGACGCCCTACAATGAGCAGTTCTTC.

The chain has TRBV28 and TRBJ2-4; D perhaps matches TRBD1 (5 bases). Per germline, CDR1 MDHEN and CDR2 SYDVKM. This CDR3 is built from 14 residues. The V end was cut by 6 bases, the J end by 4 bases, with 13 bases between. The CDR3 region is CASRHDRLKNIQYF. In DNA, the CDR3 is TGTGCCAGCAGACACGACAGACTTAAAAACATTCAGTACTTC.

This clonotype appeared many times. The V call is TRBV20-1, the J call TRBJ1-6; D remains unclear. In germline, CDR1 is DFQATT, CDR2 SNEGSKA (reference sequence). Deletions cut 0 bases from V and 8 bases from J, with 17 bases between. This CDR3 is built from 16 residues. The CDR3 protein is CSARDAQAGNYSPLHF. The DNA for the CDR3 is TGCAGTGCTAGAGATGCGCAGGCTGGGAATTATTCACCCCTCCACTTT.

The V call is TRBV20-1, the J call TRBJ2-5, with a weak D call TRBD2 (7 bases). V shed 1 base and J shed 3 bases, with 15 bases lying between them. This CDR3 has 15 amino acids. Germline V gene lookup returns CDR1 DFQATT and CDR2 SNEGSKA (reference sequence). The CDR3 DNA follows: TGCAGTGCTAGAGGATGGGGGGGCGAGGAAGAGACCCAGTACTTC. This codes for CSARGWGGEEETQYF.

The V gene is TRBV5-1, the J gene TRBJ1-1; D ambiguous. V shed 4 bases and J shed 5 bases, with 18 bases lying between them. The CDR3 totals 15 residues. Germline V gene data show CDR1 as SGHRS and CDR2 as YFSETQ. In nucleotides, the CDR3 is TGCGCCAGCAGCGCGATGGTAAGTGCGAGGACTGAAGCTTTCTTT. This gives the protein CASSAMVSARTEAFF.

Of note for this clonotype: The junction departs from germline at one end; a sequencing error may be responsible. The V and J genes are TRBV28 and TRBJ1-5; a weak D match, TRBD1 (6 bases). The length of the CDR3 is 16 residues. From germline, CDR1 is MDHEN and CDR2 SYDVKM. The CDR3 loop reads CVSSFGGSPSNQPQHF. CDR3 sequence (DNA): TGTGTCAGCAGTTTTGGGGGCTCCCCTAGCAATCAGCCCCAGCATTTT.

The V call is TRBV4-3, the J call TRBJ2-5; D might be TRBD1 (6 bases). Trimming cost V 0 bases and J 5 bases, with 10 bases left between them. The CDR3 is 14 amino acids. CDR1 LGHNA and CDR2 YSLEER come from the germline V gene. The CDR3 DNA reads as TGCGCCAGCAGCCAAGACAGGGGATCGGAGACCCAGTACTTC. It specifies CASSQDRGSETQYF.

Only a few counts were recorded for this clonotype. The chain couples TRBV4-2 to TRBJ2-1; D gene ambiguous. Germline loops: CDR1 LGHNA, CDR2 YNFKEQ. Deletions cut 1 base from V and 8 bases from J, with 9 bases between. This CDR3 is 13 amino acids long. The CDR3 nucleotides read TGTGCCAGCAGCCAAGGGCTAGTCTATGAGCAGTTCTTC. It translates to CASSQGLVYEQFF.